This entry lists 27 T cell receptor beta chains sequenced from one sample in a study of early stage breast cancer tumors (dated by TCRdb to about 2017). The library relied on the immunoSEQ multiplex PCR assay. As stored in TCRdb, this immuneACCESS dataset retains in-frame rearrangements with V and J assigned. A fraction of the clones does not appear; measured against another copy, unresolved V genes explain less than half of the discrepancy, and the remainder lacks a known reason. Present in this sample are about 21,000 clones, roughly three quarters of which were seen just once. Of the sample, roughly a quarter falls within the top ten clones. The sequenced material came from blood. These receptors came from a person aged 55 to 75 with breast cancer.

The chain is built from TRBV11-2 and TRBJ1-2, with a tentative D call TRBD1 (6 bases). Trimming removed 5 bases from V and 2 bases from J, with 9 bases in between. The CDR3 extends over 13 amino acids. Germline CDR1 is SGHAT and CDR2 is FQNNGV. In nucleotides, the CDR3 is TGTGCCAGCAGCCCCGACAGGAACTATGGCTACACCTTC. Its translation is CASSPDRNYGYTF.

The rearrangement joins TRBV9 to TRBJ2-2; no clear D. This CDR3 has 15 amino acids. The V and J ends lost 0 bases and 5 bases respectively, with 11 bases between them. The germline gives CDR1 SGDLS, CDR2 YYNGEE. The CDR3 DNA sequence: TGTGCCAGCAGCGTAGGACGGGCCAATACCGGGGAGCTGTTTTTT. Its translation is CASSVGRANTGELFF.

This clone was seen a single time. The V and J genes are TRBV19 and TRBJ2-2; tentative D call: TRBD1 (6 bases). V lost 5 bases and J 4 bases, leaving 20 bases between the germline ends. CDR1 is LNHDA and CDR2 is SQIVND in the germline V gene (reference sequence). This CDR3 has 17 amino acids. CDR3 nucleotide sequence: TGTGCCAGTAGTTTACTGGGACATAATCAACGCACCGGGGAGCTGTTTTTT. This codes for CASSLLGHNQRTGELFF. The variable domain in full, completed from reference TRBV19 and TRBJ2-2, reads DGGITQSPKYLFRKEGQNVTLSCEQNLNHDAMYWYRQDPGQGLRLIYYSQIVNDFQKGDIAEGYSVSREKKESFPLTVTSAQKNPTAFYLCASSLLGHNQRTGELFFGEGSRLTVL.

The V call is TRBV11-1, the J call TRBJ2-2, with 10 bases that match TRBD1. CDR1 is SGHAT and CDR2 is FQDESV in the germline V gene (reference sequence). V shed 5 bases and J 7 bases; nucleotides not matched to a gene: 19. The CDR3 consists of 19 residues. As DNA, the CDR3 is TGTGCCAGCAGCCCAGCCCTAAACAGACAGGGGGCTGGTAGCGGGGAGCTGTTTTTT. Protein product: CASSPALNRQGAGSGELFF.

The chain joins TRBV2 to TRBJ1-1; D is possibly TRBD1 (5 bases). Trimming removed 6 bases from V and 1 base from J, with 9 bases in between. Germline assignment: CDR1 SNHLY and CDR2 FYNNEI. There are 13 residues in the CDR3. The CDR3 sequence: CASRGEPNTEAFF. The CDR3 nucleotides read TGTGCCAGCAGGGGGGAACCGAACACTGAAGCTTTCTTT.

This clone was counted a few times. The rearrangement uses TRBV19 and TRBJ2-1, with TRBD1 matching 11 bases. With 7 bases clipped from V and 7 bases from J, the junction kept 9 bases outside the gene matches. Germline lookup yields CDR1 LNHDA and CDR2 SQIVND (reference sequence). This CDR3 spans 15 amino acids. The CDR3 reads CASMRDRGAVNEQFF. CDR3 in DNA: TGTGCCAGTATGCGGGACAGGGGGGCGGTGAATGAGCAGTTCTTC.

V and J are TRBV7-2 and TRBJ2-7; no firm D call. The germline V gene has CDR1 SGHTA and CDR2 FQGNSA. V was clipped by 2 bases and J by 6 bases, with 8 bases between them. This CDR3 is 12 amino acids long. The CDR3 here is CASSLFGREQYF. DNA of the CDR3: TGTGCCAGCAGCTTATTTGGTCGCGAGCAGTACTTC.

As regards this clone: The junction shows a germline mismatch at one end, possibly a read error. The CDR3 loop is CASSQDSSGFSYEQYF. The CDR3 bases are TGCGCCAGCAGCCAAGATTCCTCCGGGTTTTCCTACGAGCAGTACTTC. The chain combines TRBV13 with TRBJ2-7; D gene ambiguous. Germline-derived CDR1 and CDR2 are PRHDT and FYEKMQ (reference sequence). The CDR3 covers 16 residues.

The chain has TRBV29-1 and TRBJ2-7, with TRBD1 as a possible D gene (6 bases). V gave up 3 bases and J gave up 6 bases, with 9 bases separating them. This CDR3 has 11 residues. The germline CDR1 and CDR2 sequences are SQVTM and ANQGSEA. CDR3 in amino acids: CSVEGAGEQYF. CDR3 nucleotide sequence: TGCAGCGTTGAGGGGGCGGGCGAGCAGTACTTC.

The V and J genes are TRBV6-6 and TRBJ1-2; maybe TRBD1 (6 bases). This CDR3 spans 15 amino acids. Germline CDR1 and CDR2: MNHNY and SVGAGI (reference sequence). Trimming removed 0 bases at V and 5 bases at J, with 13 bases between. CDR3 bases: TGTGCCAGCAGTTACTCGACCTCAGGGGTTTATGGCTACACCTTC. This encodes CASSYSTSGVYGYTF.

A few counts support this clone. The CDR3 coding sequence is TGTGCCAGCAGCCGAACGACTAGCGCAAGCACAGATACGCAGTATTTT. This encodes CASSRTTSASTDTQYF. The rearrangement joins TRBV4-2 to TRBJ2-3, with TRBD2 matching over 8 bases. Germline CDR1 reads LGHNA; CDR2 reads YNFKEQ. V dropped 4 bases and J dropped 0; count of bases not matched to a gene: 6. The CDR3 length is 16 residues.

The chain carries TRBV25-1 and TRBJ2-7, with TRBD1 identical over 8 bases. Germline CDR1 and CDR2: MGHDK and SYGVNS. The CDR3 consists of 18 residues. V gave up 3 bases and J gave up 3 bases; unmatched junction bases: 16. The CDR3: CASSDDRTQGADGYEQYF. For the CDR3, the DNA is TGTGCCAGCAGTGACGACCGGACCCAGGGGGCTGACGGCTACGAGCAGTACTTC.

V and J are TRBV25-1 and TRBJ1-5; tentatively, D is TRBD1 (6 bases). The CDR3 runs 17 residues. The V and J ends lost 0 bases and 1 base respectively, with 13 bases between them. Germline-derived CDR1 and CDR2 are MGHDK and SYGVNS. As DNA, the CDR3 is TGTGCCAGCAGTGAATATTCCAGGGGAGTAAGCAATCAGCCCCAGCATTTT. This encodes CASSEYSRGVSNQPQHF. Full variable domain (missing parts from reference TRBV25-1 and TRBJ1-5): EADIYQTPRYLVIGTGKKITLECSQTMGHDKMYWYQQDPGMELHLIHYSYGVNSTEKGDLSSESTVSRIRTEHFPLTLESARPSHTSQYLCASSEYSRGVSNQPQHFGDGTRLSIL.

In its sample, this clone ranks as medium-sized. This chain links TRBV9 with TRBJ2-3; TRBD1 aligns across 8 bases. The V segment lost 4 bases and the J segment 3 bases; nucleotides outside the gene matches: 7. The CDR3 totals 15 residues. CDR1 and CDR2 (germline): SGDLS, YYNGEE. DNA of the CDR3: TGTGCCAGCAGCACAAGTGGGACAGGTACAGATACGCAGTATTTT. It codes for CASSTSGTGTDTQYF.

The chain combines TRBV6-6 with TRBJ2-7; D may be TRBD1 (6 bases). The V end was cut by 6 bases, the J end by 1 base, with 13 bases between. The CDR3 loop spans 14 amino acids. The germline gives CDR1 MNHNY, CDR2 SVGAGI (reference sequence). For the CDR3, the DNA is TGTGCCAGCAGGAAACAGGGAGCGTCCTACGAGCAGTACTTC. Protein product: CASRKQGASYEQYF.

V gene TRBV6-6 combines with J gene TRBJ2-2; no firm D call. Trimming left V 6 bases short and J 1 base short, with 12 bases between. There are 15 residues in the CDR3. Germline CDR1 is MNHNY and CDR2 is SVGAGI (reference sequence). CDR3 sequence reads: CASRHRNKNTGELFF. In nucleotides, the CDR3 is TGTGCCAGCAGGCACCGGAACAAGAACACCGGGGAGCTGTTTTTT.

The table lists this clone with a count of one. This chain connects TRBV6-5 to TRBJ2-1; no firm D call. The CDR3 length is 14 residues. Trimming pared 10 bases from V and 0 bases from J, leaving 13 bases between. CDR1 is MNHEY and CDR2 is SVGAGI in the germline V gene. Here the CDR3 reads CATTPSSSYNEQFF. DNA of the CDR3: TGTGCCACCACCCCATCGAGCTCCTACAATGAGCAGTTCTTC.

This rearrangement joins TRBV30 to TRBJ2-2; D call uncertain. Germline V lookup: CDR1 GTSNPN, CDR2 SVGIG (reference sequence). This CDR3 contains 14 residues. Deletions cut 0 bases from V and 3 bases from J, with 8 bases between. In DNA form, the CDR3 reads TGTGCCTGGAGTGTAGGTTCGTACACCGGGGAGCTGTTTTTT. It encodes CAWSVGSYTGELFF.

The rearrangement uses TRBV6-1 and TRBJ2-5; D perhaps matches TRBD2 (7 bases). Germline V gives CDR1 MNHNS, CDR2 SASEGT. This CDR3 is 17 amino acids long. The V end was cut by 4 bases, the J end by 4 bases, with 22 bases between. The CDR3 spells CASSAGGGRGARETQYF. The CDR3 nucleotides read TGTGCCAGCAGTGCTGGTGGTGGTCGGGGGGCCCGAGAGACCCAGTACTTC.

Comment on this clone: One end of the junction does not line up with germline, which may come from a read error. V and J are TRBV27 and TRBJ2-7; D could derive from TRBD1 or TRBD2 (5 bases each). From germline, CDR1 is MNHEY and CDR2 SMNVEV (reference sequence). The CDR3 has 17 amino acids. The CDR3 nucleotides are TGTGCCAGCAGTCCAGGGAGAGTGTTAGGAGGCTCCCACGAGCAGTACTTC. It codes for CASSPGRVLGGSHEQYF.

This rearrangement joins TRBV30 to TRBJ1-6; 9 nucleotides agree with TRBD1. The CDR3 loop spans 16 amino acids. Trimming took 5 bases from V and 6 from J; bases not matched to a gene: 11. The germline CDR1 and CDR2 sequences are GTSNPN and SVGIG (reference sequence). In DNA, the CDR3 is TGTGCCTGGGCGACAGGGGGATTTGGCCCTAATTCACCCCTCCACTTT. Residues: CAWATGGFGPNSPLHF.

The chain employs TRBV25-1 and TRBJ1-1; 12 nucleotides line up with TRBD1. CDR1 and CDR2 (germline): MGHDK, SYGVNS. CDR3 length: 17 amino acids. Unmatched junction bases numbered 11, after V lost 5 bases and J lost 4 bases. The DNA for the CDR3 is TGTGCCAGCAGTAAGCCCGGGACAGGGGGCGAGGGCACTGAAGCTTTCTTT. It yields the protein CASSKPGTGGEGTEAFF.

The chain carries TRBV9 and TRBJ1-2; possibly TRBD1 for D (6 bases). V gave up 6 bases and J gave up 4 bases, with 25 bases separating them. Germline CDR1 and CDR2: SGDLS and YYNGEE. This CDR3 spans 17 amino acids. In DNA, the CDR3 is TGTGCCAGCACTCCGCCCGGGGGGCAAGGGAAATCCTATGGCTACACCTTC. Translation gives CASTPPGGQGKSYGYTF.

The rearrangement links TRBV6-6 to TRBJ2-1, with 9 bases identical to TRBD2. Germline CDR1 and CDR2: MNHNY and SVGAGI (reference sequence). Unmatched junction bases numbered 9, after V lost 4 bases and J lost 5 bases. The CDR3 covers 16 residues. The DNA for the CDR3 is TGTGCCAGCAGTTCTAGCGGGGTACATCCGGACAATGAGCAGTTCTTC. It encodes CASSSSGVHPDNEQFF.

J is TRBJ2-1 and V is TRBV6-5; D not resolved. CDR1 is MNHEY, CDR2 SVGAGI, per germline. The V gene lost 0 bases and the J gene lost 5 bases, with 8 bases spanning the gap. The CDR3 covers 14 residues. The CDR3 spells CASSYSIRDNEQFF. As DNA, the CDR3 is TGTGCCAGCAGTTACTCGATCCGGGACAATGAGCAGTTCTTC.

This CDR3 is CASSLARVSSDTQYF. The CDR3 bases are TGTGCCAGCAGCTTAGCACGGGTTTCATCAGATACGCAGTATTTT. The chain uses TRBV7-9 and TRBJ2-3; D unclear. Germline CDR1 SEHNR, CDR2 FQNEAQ (reference sequence). CDR3 length equals 15 residues. Trimming cost V 0 bases and J 4 bases, with 11 bases left between them.

The CDR3 loop reads CASSPSRGGLAGDTQYF. The CDR3 nucleotides are TGCGCCAGCAGCCCCTCGAGGGGAGGGCTTGCCGGAGATACGCAGTATTTT. The chain has TRBV5-1 and TRBJ2-3, with TRBD2 matching 7 bases. V shed 4 bases and J 5 bases; nucleotides not matched to a gene: 16. Looked up from germline, CDR1 is SGHRS and CDR2 is YFSETQ. The CDR3 contains 17 residues.